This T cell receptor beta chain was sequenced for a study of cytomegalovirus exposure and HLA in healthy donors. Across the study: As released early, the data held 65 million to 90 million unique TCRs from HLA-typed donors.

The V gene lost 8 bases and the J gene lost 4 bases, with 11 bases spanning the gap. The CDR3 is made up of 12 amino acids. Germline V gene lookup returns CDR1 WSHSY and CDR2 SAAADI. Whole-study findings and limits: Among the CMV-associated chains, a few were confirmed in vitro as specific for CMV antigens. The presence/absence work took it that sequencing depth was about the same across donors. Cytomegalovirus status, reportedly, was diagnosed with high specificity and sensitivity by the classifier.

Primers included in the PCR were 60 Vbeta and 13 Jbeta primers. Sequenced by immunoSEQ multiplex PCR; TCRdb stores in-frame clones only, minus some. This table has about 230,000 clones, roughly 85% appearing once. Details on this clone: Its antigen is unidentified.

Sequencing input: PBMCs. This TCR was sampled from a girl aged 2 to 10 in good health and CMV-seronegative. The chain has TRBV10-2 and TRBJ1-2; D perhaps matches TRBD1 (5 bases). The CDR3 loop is CASGRQRYGYTF. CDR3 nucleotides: TGCGCCAGCGGGCGACAGCGCTATGGCTACACCTTC.